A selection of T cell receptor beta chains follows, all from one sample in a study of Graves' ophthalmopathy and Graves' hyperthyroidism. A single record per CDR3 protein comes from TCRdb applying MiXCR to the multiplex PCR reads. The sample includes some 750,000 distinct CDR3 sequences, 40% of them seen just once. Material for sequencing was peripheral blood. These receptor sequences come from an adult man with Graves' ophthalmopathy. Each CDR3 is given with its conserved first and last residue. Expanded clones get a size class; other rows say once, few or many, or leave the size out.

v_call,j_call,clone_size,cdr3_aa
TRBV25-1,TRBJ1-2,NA,CASSEIGGGQGGYGYTF
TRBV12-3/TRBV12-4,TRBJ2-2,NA,CASSHGQGALSTGELFF
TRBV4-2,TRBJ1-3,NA,CASSQDSGGVRNTIYF
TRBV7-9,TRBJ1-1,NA,CASSRERGNTEAFF
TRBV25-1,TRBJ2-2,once,CASSLAWANTGELFF
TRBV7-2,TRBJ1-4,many,CASSRGTDEKLFF
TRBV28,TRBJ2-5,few,CASSVPGVLAQYF
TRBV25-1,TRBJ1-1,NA,CASLTTGDTEAFF
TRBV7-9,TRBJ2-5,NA,CASSPGTSGGPFEYF
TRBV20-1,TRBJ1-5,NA,CSASNRVGQPQHF
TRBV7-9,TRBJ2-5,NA,CASNFESSETQYF
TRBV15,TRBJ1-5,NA,CATSRFPARETGNQPQHF
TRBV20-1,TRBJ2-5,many,CSAVGTGVATQYF
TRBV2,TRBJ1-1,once,CASSPPFRGASLNTEAFF
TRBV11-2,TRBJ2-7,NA,CASSFRAEGPGYF
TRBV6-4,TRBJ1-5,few,CASSTLREGNQPQHF
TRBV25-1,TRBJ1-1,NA,CASSSRGRTEASF
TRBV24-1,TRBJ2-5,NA,CATSDRTVGEEETQYF
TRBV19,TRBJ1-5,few,CASSIDRTGGFGQPQHF
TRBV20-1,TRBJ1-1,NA,CSAWDRGFSEAFF
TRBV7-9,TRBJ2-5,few,CASSLADGEETQYF
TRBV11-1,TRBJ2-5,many,CASSQDGYQETQYF
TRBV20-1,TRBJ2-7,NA,CSGRGTSINEQYF
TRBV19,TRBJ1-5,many,CASIDGSENQPQHF